Shown below are 28 T cell receptor beta chains from a single sample sequenced in a study of shared clonotypes between healthy human individuals. CD45RO-negative, CCR7-selected cells formed the naive CD8 fraction, which excluded terminally differentiated effector memory CD45RA+ cells. Here immunoSEQ multiplex PCR was the method, and the copy in TCRdb shows in-frame clones only, minus some. The sample gives about 820,000 clones, 85% to 95% of which show up once; more than 20% is in the top ten. Input material: naive CD8+ T cells sorted from blood. These receptors were obtained from a man aged 25-45 years in good health.

The rearrangement uses TRBV29-1 and TRBJ2-3, with TRBD1 as a possible D gene (6 bases). The germline V gene encodes CDR1 SQVTM and CDR2 ANQGSEA. Between the trimmed V and J ends, which lost 4 bases and 4 bases, there was a span of 12 bases. CDR3 length: 13 residues. CDR3 residues: CSVVPWTADTQYF. In nucleotides, the CDR3 is TGCAGCGTTGTCCCTTGGACAGCAGATACGCAGTATTTT.

A single count supports this clone. This chain joins TRBV21-1 and TRBJ2-7; TRBD2, the D gene given by the table, was not confirmed from the DNA. TRBV21-1 is assigned pseudogene status. The CDR3 consists of 15 residues. CDR3: CASSKARGRAYEQYF. The CDR3 DNA is TGTGCCAGCAGCAAAGCGCGGGGTCGGGCCTACGAGCAGTACTTC.

The chain is built from TRBV11-2 and TRBJ2-7, with TRBD2 matching 7 bases. There are 14 residues in the CDR3. The V and J ends lost 5 bases and 5 bases, in that order; junction bases with no gene match: 9. Germline V gene data show CDR1 as SGHAT and CDR2 as FQNNGV. CDR3 loop: CASSHGGESHEQYF. In nucleotides, the CDR3 is TGTGCCAGCAGCCATGGGGGGGAGTCCCACGAGCAGTACTTC.

V and J are TRBV19 and TRBJ2-6; D gene uncertain. Germline CDR1 LNHDA, CDR2 SQIVND (reference sequence). This CDR3 is built from 13 residues. Trimming pared 7 bases from V and 0 bases from J, leaving 4 bases between. The CDR3 spells CASTPSGANVLTF. CDR3 DNA sequence: TGTGCCAGTACTCCCTCTGGGGCCAACGTCCTGACTTTC. Full variable domain (missing parts from reference TRBV19 and TRBJ2-6): DGGITQSPKYLFRKEGQNVTLSCEQNLNHDAMYWYRQDPGQGLRLIYYSQIVNDFQKGDIAEGYSVSREKKESFPLTVTSAQKNPTAFYLCASTPSGANVLTFGAGSRLTVL.

This chain connects TRBV4-1 to TRBJ2-1; D gene unclear. Between the trimmed V and J ends, which lost 0 bases and 6 bases, there was a span of 9 bases. The CDR3 consists of 14 residues. CDR1 and CDR2 from the germline V gene are MGHRA and YSYEKL. The CDR3 region has the DNA TGCGCCAGCAGCCAAGATGGGGAACTCAATGAGCAGTTCTTC. This gives the protein CASSQDGELNEQFF.

The chain couples TRBV15 to TRBJ2-7, with D uncertain. The V and J ends lost 3 bases and 1 base respectively, with 16 bases between them. CDR3 size: 16 residues. CDR1 LNHNV and CDR2 YYDKDF come from the germline V gene (reference sequence). The CDR3 protein is CATSSRQWIESYEQYF. In DNA form, the CDR3 reads TGTGCCACCAGCAGTAGACAATGGATAGAATCCTACGAGCAGTACTTC.

V gene TRBV9 combines with J gene TRBJ2-3; D tentatively reads TRBD1 or TRBD2 (5 bases each). The CDR3 loop spans 14 amino acids. V gave up 0 bases and J gave up 6 bases, with 11 bases separating them. CDR1 SGDLS and CDR2 YYNGEE come from the germline V gene. The CDR3, as DNA: TGTGCCAGCAGCGTAGCGAGCGAGGGGGATACGCAGTATTTT. This gives the protein CASSVASEGDTQYF. Full variable domain (rest looked up from reference TRBV9 and TRBJ2-3): DSGVTQTPKHLITATGQRVTLRCSPRSGDLSVYWYQQSLDQGLQFLIQYYNGEERAKGNILERFSAQQFPDLHSELNLSSLELGDSALYFCASSVASEGDTQYFGPGTRLTVL.

CDR3 sequence reads: CASSHLTGVSGELFF. The CDR3 coding sequence is TGTGCCAGCAGCCACCTAACGGGAGTTTCTGGGGAGCTGTTTTTT. V gene TRBV14 combines with J gene TRBJ2-2, with D possibly being TRBD2 (6 bases). The length of the CDR3 is 15 residues. Trimming took off 3 bases at V and 8 bases at J, with 16 bases between the two ends. In germline, CDR1 is SGHDN, CDR2 FVKESK.

The rearrangement uses TRBV6-6 and TRBJ1-1, with a possible D match to TRBD1 (5 bases). Per the germline V gene, CDR1 is MNHNY and CDR2 is SVGAGI (reference sequence). V lost 6 bases, J lost 5 bases, and 16 bases lay in between. The CDR3 is 14 residues long. CDR3 nucleotide sequence: TGTGCCAGCAGCCCAGGGACGGTTCTTACTGAAGCTTTCTTT. Protein: CASSPGTVLTEAFF.

V usage is TRBV28 and J usage is TRBJ2-1; 8 bases line up with TRBD2. Per the germline V gene, CDR1 is MDHEN and CDR2 is SYDVKM. V lost 2 bases to trimming and J lost 5 bases; unmatched junction nucleotides: 2. This CDR3 is built from 14 residues. DNA for the CDR3: TGTGCCAGCAGTTTACCGGGAGGGGACAATGAGCAGTTCTTC. Encoded protein: CASSLPGGDNEQFF.

The rearrangement links TRBV10-1 to TRBJ1-1, with D maybe TRBD1 (5 bases). Trimming took off 3 bases at V and 6 bases at J, with 20 bases between the two ends. Germline CDR1 WNHNN, CDR2 SYGVQD (reference sequence). This CDR3 is built from 16 residues. CDR3: CASSEIGGPSEAEAFF. In DNA, the CDR3 is TGCGCCAGCAGTGAAATCGGGGGACCTTCCGAGGCTGAAGCTTTCTTT.

This chain joins TRBV27 and TRBJ2-7; tentative D call: TRBD2 (6 bases). V was shortened by 4 bases and J by 3 bases, with 13 bases between the two germline ends. The CDR3 has 14 amino acids. The germline gives CDR1 MNHEY, CDR2 SMNVEV (reference sequence). CDR3: CASSSRTTIYEQYF. In DNA, the CDR3 is TGTGCCAGCAGTTCGCGGACTACGATCTACGAGCAGTACTTC.

The V call is TRBV4-1, the J call TRBJ2-7, with D possibly being TRBD1 (5 bases). The V end was cut by 4 bases, the J end by 5 bases, with 24 bases between. The germline V gene has CDR1 MGHRA and CDR2 YSYEKL. This CDR3 spans 17 amino acids. CDR3: CASSPQLGQLISDEQYF. The CDR3 DNA reads as TGCGCCAGCAGCCCGCAATTGGGGCAGTTAATTTCTGACGAGCAGTACTTC.

The chain couples TRBV5-6 to TRBJ2-3; D gene uncertain. Looked up from germline, CDR1 is SGHDT and CDR2 is YYEEEE. This CDR3 contains 16 residues. V was shortened by 0 bases and J by 0 bases, with 11 bases between the two germline ends. The CDR3 reads CASSLELLASTDTQYF. The CDR3 DNA is TGTGCCAGCAGCTTGGAACTGCTGGCGAGCACAGATACGCAGTATTTT.

This clone was observed once. This rearrangement joins TRBV18 to TRBJ2-1; D possibly corresponds to TRBD2 (6 bases). Trimming cost V 3 bases and J 8 bases, with 23 bases left between them. This CDR3 has 17 residues. Germline CDR1 reads KGHSH; CDR2 reads LQKENI. The CDR3 sequence: CASSPRRVTPHSDEQFF. The CDR3 nucleotides are TGTGCCAGCTCACCGCGGAGGGTAACCCCCCATAGTGATGAGCAGTTCTTC. Variable domain in full (rest from reference TRBV18 and TRBJ2-1): NAGVMQNPRHLVRRRGQEARLRCSPMKGHSHVYWYRQLPEEGLKFMVYLQKENIIDESGMPKERFSAEFPKEGPSILRIQQVVRGDSAAYFCASSPRRVTPHSDEQFFGPGTRLTVL.

Concerning this clone itself: Other DNA variants within this sample encode the same CDR3. The CDR3 nucleotides read TGTGCCAGCAGCGTAGGGGGAACCCAAGAGACCCAGTACTTC. It encodes CASSVGGTQETQYF. This chain links TRBV9 with TRBJ2-5, with D uncertain. The CDR3 spans 14 residues. V was clipped by 0 bases and J by 1 base, with 7 bases between them. Germline V gene data show CDR1 as SGDLS and CDR2 as YYNGEE.

A remark on this clone: The sample contains more than one DNA sequence encoding this CDR3. The V and J genes are TRBV28 and TRBJ2-1; D unresolved. Germline CDR1 is MDHEN and CDR2 is SYDVKM. Between the trimmed V and J ends, which lost 2 bases and 7 bases, there was a span of 3 bases. There are 11 residues in the CDR3. CDR3 coding DNA: TGTGCCAGCAGTTTAGGAAATGAGCAGTTCTTC. It codes for CASSLGNEQFF.

The V call is TRBV4-3, the J call TRBJ2-7; 8 bases line up with TRBD1. J was trimmed by 2 bases and V by 4 bases; bases with no gene match: 7. Per the germline V gene, CDR1 is LGHNA and CDR2 is YSLEER. The CDR3 loop spans 15 amino acids. Written as DNA, the CDR3 is TGCGCCAGCAGCCGAAGCAGGACAGGGACCTACGAGCAGTACTTC. Its protein product is CASSRSRTGTYEQYF.

V and J are TRBV9 and TRBJ1-1, with a weak D call TRBD1 (6 bases). Trimming removed 3 bases at V and 0 bases at J, with 12 bases between. This CDR3 spans 15 amino acids. Germline V gene sequence: CDR1 SGDLS, CDR2 YYNGEE. CDR3 sequence: CASSGNREMNTEAFF. In DNA, the CDR3 is TGTGCCAGCAGCGGGAACAGGGAAATGAACACTGAAGCTTTCTTT.

The CDR3 nucleotides read TGTGCCAGCAGCCCGACAGGAGAAGACTACGAGCAGTACTTC. Translating gives CASSPTGEDYEQYF. The chain has TRBV9 and TRBJ2-7, with D tentatively TRBD1 (6 bases). Germline lookup yields CDR1 SGDLS and CDR2 YYNGEE. Deletions cut 4 bases from V and 3 bases from J, with 14 bases between. CDR3 length equals 14 residues.

In its sample, this clone was seen once. V and J are TRBV7-9 and TRBJ1-1; D ambiguous. V was clipped by 6 bases and J by 1 base, with 9 bases between them. This CDR3 region has 13 residues. Germline assignment: CDR1 SEHNR and CDR2 FQNEAQ (reference sequence). The DNA for the CDR3 is TGTGCCAGCAGTCCCCCGTGGAACACTGAAGCTTTCTTT. Residues: CASSPPWNTEAFF.

This rearrangement joins TRBV4-1 to TRBJ2-1, with D perhaps TRBD2 (5 bases). The CDR3 is 16 residues long. Per the germline V gene, CDR1 is MGHRA and CDR2 is YSYEKL. V dropped 0 bases and J dropped 7 bases, with 16 bases sitting between them. Here the CDR3 reads CASSQDVRGRGNEQFF. The CDR3 nucleotides read TGCGCCAGCAGCCAAGATGTACGGGGAAGAGGGAATGAGCAGTTCTTC.

On this clone itself: Additional DNA sequences in this sample encode the identical CDR3. The chain carries TRBV19 and TRBJ2-7; 8 positions match TRBD1. This CDR3 contains 14 residues. The junction had 7 bases not matched to a gene; V was cut back by 5 bases and J by 4 bases. Germline V gives CDR1 LNHDA, CDR2 SQIVND (reference sequence). In DNA form, the CDR3 reads TGTGCCAGTAGTCCGACAGGGGCGACTTACGAGCAGTACTTC. This sequence encodes CASSPTGATYEQYF.

The V call is TRBV6-5, the J call TRBJ2-7; D unresolved. Germline V gene lookup returns CDR1 MNHEY and CDR2 SVGAGI. The CDR3 has 13 residues. V lost 4 bases and J 4 bases, leaving 11 bases between the germline ends. CDR3 sequence (DNA): TGTGCCAGCAGTTTCTCGGACGGATACGAGCAGTACTTC. Translated: CASSFSDGYEQYF.

The chain couples TRBV9 to TRBJ2-7; perhaps TRBD2 as D (6 bases). This CDR3 comprises 15 residues. Germline CDR1 SGDLS, CDR2 YYNGEE. Between the trimmed V and J ends, which lost 0 bases and 4 bases, there was a span of 14 bases. In nucleotides, the CDR3 is TGTGCCAGCAGCGTAGCCTCGGGGGTATTATACGAGCAGTACTTC. It encodes CASSVASGVLYEQYF. The complete variable domain, with remaining parts taken from reference TRBV9 and TRBJ2-7, reads DSGVTQTPKHLITATGQRVTLRCSPRSGDLSVYWYQQSLDQGLQFLIQYYNGEERAKGNILERFSAQQFPDLHSELNLSSLELGDSALYFCASSVASGVLYEQYFGPGTRLTVT.

The rearrangement uses TRBV5-6 and TRBJ2-6; tentative D call: TRBD2 (6 bases). V was cut by 4 bases and J by 2 bases, with 22 bases left in between. Germline assignment: CDR1 SGHDT and CDR2 YYEEEE. The CDR3 covers 19 residues. The CDR3 here is CASSKGTGQRVTGANVLTF. The CDR3 coding sequence is TGTGCCAGCAGCAAAGGGACTGGTCAACGCGTAACTGGGGCCAACGTCCTGACTTTC. The full variable domain, rest sourced from reference TRBV5-6 and TRBJ2-6, is DAGVTQSPTHLIKTRGQQVTLRCSPKSGHDTVSWYQQALGQGPQFIFQYYEEEERQRGNFPDRFSGHQFPNYSSELNVNALLLGDSALYLCASSKGTGQRVTGANVLTFGAGSRLTVL.

The chain carries TRBV6-5 and TRBJ2-7; 11 nucleotides align to TRBD2. This CDR3 has 14 amino acids. V was pared by 5 bases and J by 6 bases, with 6 bases of the junction left unmatched. CDR1 is MNHEY and CDR2 is SVGAGI in the germline V gene. The chain's CDR3 is CASSKLAGAPEQYF. In nucleotides, the CDR3 is TGTGCCAGCAGTAAACTAGCGGGAGCCCCCGAGCAGTACTTC.

The V call is TRBV7-9, the J call TRBJ2-7; TRBD2 matches 11 bases. Germline values: CDR1 SEHNR, CDR2 FQNEAQ (reference sequence). The CDR3 covers 14 residues. The J segment lost 4 bases and the V segment lost 5 bases, leaving 4 bases of the junction unmatched. The CDR3 reads CASSAGTSGYEQYF. Written as DNA, the CDR3 is TGTGCCAGCAGCGCCGGGACTAGCGGATACGAGCAGTACTTC. The full variable domain, completed using reference TRBV7-9 and TRBJ2-7, is DTGVSQNPRHKITKRGQNVTFRCDPISEHNRLYWYRQTLGQGPEFLTYFQNEAQLEKSRLLSDRFSAERPKGSFSTLEIQRTEQGDSAMYLCASSAGTSGYEQYFGPGTRLTVT.